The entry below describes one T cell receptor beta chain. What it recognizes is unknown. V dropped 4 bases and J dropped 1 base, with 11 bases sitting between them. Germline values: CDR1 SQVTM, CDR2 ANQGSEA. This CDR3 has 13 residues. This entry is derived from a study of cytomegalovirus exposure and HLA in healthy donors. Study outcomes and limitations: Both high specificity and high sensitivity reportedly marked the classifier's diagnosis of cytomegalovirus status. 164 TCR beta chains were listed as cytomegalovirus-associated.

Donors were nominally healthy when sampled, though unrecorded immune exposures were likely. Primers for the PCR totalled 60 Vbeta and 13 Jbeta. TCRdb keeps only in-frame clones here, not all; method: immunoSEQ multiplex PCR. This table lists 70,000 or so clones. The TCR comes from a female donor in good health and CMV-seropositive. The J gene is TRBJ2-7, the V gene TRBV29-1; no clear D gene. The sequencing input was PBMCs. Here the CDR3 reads CSVGFAESYEQYF. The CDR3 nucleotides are TGCAGCGTTGGCTTTGCAGAATCCTACGAGCAGTACTTC.